This paragraph covers one T cell receptor (beta chain) sequence. Amplification used 60 Vbeta primers and 13 Jbeta primers. Assay: immunoSEQ multiplex PCR; the TCRdb copy retains only in-frame clones and omits some. The sample lists about 200,000 clones; about 77% were seen once. The data are from a study of cytomegalovirus exposure and HLA in healthy donors. Germline CDR1 is MGHRA and CDR2 is YSYEKL. V lost 0 bases and J lost 4; bases outside the gene matches: 18. The CDR3 runs 20 residues. Source material: PBMCs. This TCR derives from a woman in her 30s in good health and CMV-seronegative. The rearrangement uses TRBV4-1 and TRBJ1-2; 9 nucleotides match TRBD1. CDR3 DNA sequence: TGCGCCAGCAGCCAAGATCACACCGGGACAGGGTCTAATGGGATCTATGGCTACACCTTC. This codes for CASSQDHTGTGSNGIYGYTF.